Listed below are T cell receptor beta chains from one sample, sequenced in a study of OX40 agonist ivuxolimab in advanced cancers. Generated by immunoSEQ multiplex PCR, the TCRdb table keeps only in-frame clones and is missing some. The sample includes 100,000 to 120,000 clones, roughly 87% of them seen just once. Here the sequenced sample was CD4+ or CD8+ T cells sorted from blood, taken in a trial of the OX40 agonist ivuxolimab. These TCRs come from an adult with an advanced solid tumor such as melanoma, head and neck, liver or kidney cancer. CDR3s include the opening cysteine and the closing phenylalanine or tryptophan. The D gene is left open where the match is weak. Rows may omit the clone size; those that give it use once, few, many or a size class.

abundance	j_gene	d_gene	len	v_gene	CDR3nt	CDR3aa
once	TRBJ1-2	NA	14	TRBV7-2	TGTGCCAGCAGCCTACCGACGGTCTCCGATGGCTACACCTTC	CASSLPTVSDGYTF
NA	TRBJ1-5	NA	14	TRBV6-6	TGTGCCAGCAGAGGAGGGAGTAGCAATCAGCCCCAGCATTTT	CASRGGSSNQPQHF
NA	TRBJ2-7	NA	13	TRBV5-6	TGTGCCACTTCCTCGGGACCCTCCTACGAGCAGTACTTC	CATSSGPSYEQYF
NA	TRBJ2-6	TRBD1	16	TRBV25-1	TGTGCCAGCAGTGTCCGGGACAGGTCTCGGGCCAACGTCCTGACTTTC	CASSVRDRSRANVLTF
NA	TRBJ2-7	TRBD2	15	TRBV15	TGTGCCACCAGCAGTCGGACTAGCGGTTCCTACGAGCAGTACTTC	CATSSRTSGSYEQYF
NA	TRBJ1-2	TRBD1	15	TRBV5-4	TGTGCCAGCAGCTTGCAGGGGGCGTCTAACTATGGCTACACCTTC	CASSLQGASNYGYTF
NA	TRBJ2-7	TRBD2	15	TRBV4-3	TGCGCCAGCAGCCAGGGGACTAGCGGGGGTTACGAGCAGTACTTC	CASSQGTSGGYEQYF
NA	TRBJ2-7	NA	14	TRBV7-3	TGTGCCAGCAGCCCTGCCAGGAGCTCCTACGAGCAGTACTTC	CASSPARSSYEQYF
NA	TRBJ2-1	NA	14	TRBV29-1	TGCAGCGGGGAGGAGTTCGGGGCCGCGGGGGAGCAGTTCTTC	CSGEEFGAAGEQFF
NA	TRBJ2-7	NA	14	TRBV7-2	TGTGCCAGCAGCTTACCGGACGGAACCTACGAGCAGTACTTC	CASSLPDGTYEQYF
NA	TRBJ2-2	TRBD1	15	TRBV5-4	TGTGCCAGCAGCTTCGACAGGGGAGGCACCGGGGAGCTGTTTTTT	CASSFDRGGTGELFF
NA	TRBJ2-5	NA	14	TRBV18	TGCGCCAGCAGACCTTCGGGGGTTGGGGAGACCCAGTACTTC	CASRPSGVGETQYF
NA	TRBJ2-2	TRBD2	17	TRBV19	TGTGCCAGTAGTATTAGGGGGCTAGCGGGAGAAGCCGGGGAGCTGTTTTTT	CASSIRGLAGEAGELFF
NA	TRBJ2-5	TRBD1	13	TRBV7-2	TGTGCCAGCAGCCCTATCAGGGGGGAGACCCAGTACTTC	CASSPIRGETQYF
NA	TRBJ1-4	NA	12	TRBV28	TGTGCCAGCAGTACTAGTAATGAAAAACTGTTTTTT	CASSTSNEKLFF
NA	TRBJ1-2	NA	12	TRBV7-9	TGTGCCAGCAGCTTAGATCGCTATGGCTACACCTTC	CASSLDRYGYTF
few	TRBJ1-2	NA	15	TRBV28	TGTGCCAGCAGCTCCCTGGTCAGGGTTAACTATGGCTACACCTTC	CASSSLVRVNYGYTF
NA	TRBJ2-1	NA	13	TRBV5-6	TGTGCCAGCAGCCTTGACTGGTCCAATGAGCAGTTCTTC	CASSLDWSNEQFF
NA	TRBJ2-7	TRBD2	14	TRBV10-3	TGTGCCATCGGGGGAGGGGCCAGCCCCTACGAGCAGTACTTC	CAIGGGASPYEQYF
NA	TRBJ2-7	NA	15	TRBV4-3	TGCGCCAGCAGCCAAGAACCGGCCAGGGGCTACGAGCAGTACTTC	CASSQEPARGYEQYF
NA	TRBJ2-3	TRBD1	13	TRBV19	TGTGCCAGTAGTGCGACAGGGGTAGATACGCAGTATTTT	CASSATGVDTQYF
many	TRBJ1-4	NA	15	TRBV7-9	TGTGCCAGCAGCTTATTTGGGACAACTAATGAAAAACTGTTTTTT	CASSLFGTTNEKLFF
NA	TRBJ1-4	NA	13	TRBV4-1	TGCGCCAGCAGCCAAACTATTGGTGAAAAACTGTTTTTT	CASSQTIGEKLFF
NA	TRBJ2-3	TRBD1	18	TRBV5-1	TGCGCCAGCAGCTTAGGGAGAGGGGGCAGGGGAAGCACAGATACGCAGTATTTT	CASSLGRGGRGSTDTQYF
NA	TRBJ2-1	NA	12	TRBV7-9	TGTGCCAGCAGCTTAGACTACAATGAGCAGTTCTTC	CASSLDYNEQFF
NA	TRBJ1-2	TRBD1	15	TRBV6-1	TGTGCCAGCAGTGTGGGGACAGCAGCTAGCTATGGCTACACCTTC	CASSVGTAASYGYTF
NA	TRBJ2-6	NA	13	TRBV5-6	TGTGCCAGCAGAACAGGAGGGGCCAACGTCCTGACTTTC	CASRTGGANVLTF
NA	TRBJ2-7	NA	13	TRBV6-5	TGTGCCAGCTCGGACAGGGAGGGTACGAACCAGTACTTC	CASSDREGTNQYF
NA	TRBJ1-4	NA	16	TRBV15	TGTGCCACCAGCAGAGATTGGAAGGGGACATTTGAAAAACTGTTTTTT	CATSRDWKGTFEKLFF
NA	TRBJ2-7	TRBD2	16	TRBV4-2	TGTGCCAGCAGCCAAGATGGACTAGCGGGGGCCTACGAGCAGTACTTC	CASSQDGLAGAYEQYF
few	TRBJ1-2	TRBD1	13	TRBV2	TGTGCCAGCTGGGGACAGGGAAGAGCTGGCTACACCTTC	CASWGQGRAGYTF
NA	TRBJ1-2	NA	13	TRBV15	TGTGCCACCAGCAGGGGAGGTGTTTACGGTAACACCTTC	CATSRGGVYGNTF
NA	TRBJ2-5	NA	13	TRBV15	TGTGCCACCAGCCCAGGGCCCCAAGAGACCCAGTACTTC	CATSPGPQETQYF
NA	TRBJ1-1	TRBD1	17	TRBV5-1	TGCGCCAGCAGCTTGGGGACAGGGGGCCAACCCGACACTGAAGCTTTCTTT	CASSLGTGGQPDTEAFF
NA	TRBJ2-1	TRBD2	15	TRBV14	TGTGCCAGCAGCCCCGGTCGGGAGGCCTCCGCTGAGCAGTTCTTC	CASSPGREASAEQFF
NA	TRBJ2-1	NA	11	TRBV7-2	TGTGCCAGCAGCCCCCAGGTTGAGCAGTTCTTC	CASSPQVEQFF
NA	TRBJ2-5	TRBD1	15	TRBV6-6	TGTGCCAGCAGTTACTTACAGGGGGCGCGGAAGACCCAGTACTTC	CASSYLQGARKTQYF
NA	TRBJ2-7	NA	13	TRBV6-1	TGTGCCAGCCATTTGGGTTCGGGCTACGAGCAGTACTTC	CASHLGSGYEQYF
NA	TRBJ2-1	TRBD2	14	TRBV7-9	TGTGCCAGCAGCTACCTAGCGGGAGACAATGAGCAGTTCTTC	CASSYLAGDNEQFF
NA	TRBJ2-4	TRBD1	14	TRBV2	TGTGCCAGCATTTGGGACAGGGCAAAAAACATTCAGTACTTC	CASIWDRAKNIQYF
NA	TRBJ1-3	NA	18	TRBV6-1	TGTGCCAGCAGTGAAAGGAGTAGGGGGGATCGAGCCCTGAACACCATATATTTT	CASSERSRGDRALNTIYF
NA	TRBJ2-2	NA	15	TRBV6-1	TGTGCCAGCAGTGAAAGCCAGATGAACACCGGGGAGCTGTTTTTT	CASSESQMNTGELFF
NA	TRBJ1-4	TRBD1	16	TRBV5-1	TGCGCCAGCAGCCCCGATACCGGGACAGGGAATGAAAAACTGTTTTTT	CASSPDTGTGNEKLFF
NA	TRBJ2-7	NA	14	TRBV5-1	TGCGCCAGCAGCTTGGAAACGGGGTCCTACGAGCAGTACTTC	CASSLETGSYEQYF
NA	TRBJ1-5	TRBD1	14	TRBV6-6	TGTGCCAGCACCGGGACAGGGGGTGATCAGCCCCAGCATTTT	CASTGTGGDQPQHF
NA	TRBJ1-2	TRBD1	14	TRBV7-9	TGTGCCAGCAGCTTGGTACAGGGGGCAAGTGGCTACACCTTC	CASSLVQGASGYTF
NA	TRBJ1-1	NA	15	TRBV7-2	TGTGCCAGCAGCTTAGGTGGAGGATCAAACACTGAAGCTTTCTTT	CASSLGGGSNTEAFF
NA	TRBJ1-2	NA	15	TRBV6-5	TGTGCCAGCAGTTACGAGGGACCGTTACTGCGGGGCTACACCTTC	CASSYEGPLLRGYTF
once	TRBJ1-1	TRBD1	13	TRBV7-3	TGTGCCAGCAGCCCACAGGGGGACACTGAAGCTTTCTTT	CASSPQGDTEAFF